The clone carrying this T cell receptor beta chain occurred once. The data were obtained in a study of blood T cell repertoires in COVID-19. In the study overall: Acute and convalescent COVID-19 specimens originated in the United States, Italy and Spain. T cells, B-cell-depleted T cells, or PBMCs supplied cDNA or gDNA.

Germline V gene sequence: CDR1 LGHDT, CDR2 YNNKEL (reference sequence). J lost 9 bases, V lost 0 bases, and 11 bases had no gene match. This CDR3 has 17 amino acids. As originally analysed: For nucleated cells, counts were estimated from reference gene primer amplification. TCRdb keeps only in-frame clones here, not all; method: immunoSEQ multiplex PCR. Clone size and V and J calls were adopted from that table, with D and trimming inferred from the DNA. The profile shows around 250,000 clones, around 83% of them singletons. Material for sequencing was peripheral blood. The chain has TRBV3-1 (or the pseudogene TRBV3-2) and TRBJ1-4; 9 bases are a match to TRBD1. The clonotype originates from a man between 40 and 49 years old with active or convalescent COVID-19. CDR3 region: CASSQEGGGTGYKKLFF. The DNA for the CDR3 is TGTGCCAGCAGCCAAGAAGGGGGGGGGACAGGGTACAAAAAACTGTTTTTT.